This T cell receptor beta chain is drawn from a study of T-cell reconstitution after alpha-beta-depleted transplantation in children. The authors prepared the TCRbeta library with unique molecular identifiers. TCRdb re-derived calls from the PCR reads in MiXCR, one entry per CDR3 protein. The table has just over 950,000 distinct CDR3 sequences, less than 30% seen once. Whole-study results and caveats: T-cell counts and diversity at one year post-transplant came mainly from newly produced T cells.

Remarks on this clonotype: What it binds is unknown.

Trimming took off 0 bases at V and 1 base at J, with 19 bases between the two ends. The CDR3 sequence is 19 residues long. CDR1 is KGHSH, CDR2 LQKENI, per germline. Here the sequenced sample was PBMCs, mostly from graft donor cells, taken 360 days after TCRalphabeta/CD19-depleted stem cell transplant. This clonotype was obtained from a boy in the first two years of life who had a stem cell transplant for SCID, so the T cells may come from the graft donor. V usage is TRBV18 and J usage is TRBJ2-4; D might be TRBD2 (7 bases). The CDR3 DNA follows: TGTGCCAGCTCACCACCTCCAGACGCGGGGGCCTGGGCCAAAAACATTCAGTACTTC. Encoded protein: CASSPPPDAGAWAKNIQYF.